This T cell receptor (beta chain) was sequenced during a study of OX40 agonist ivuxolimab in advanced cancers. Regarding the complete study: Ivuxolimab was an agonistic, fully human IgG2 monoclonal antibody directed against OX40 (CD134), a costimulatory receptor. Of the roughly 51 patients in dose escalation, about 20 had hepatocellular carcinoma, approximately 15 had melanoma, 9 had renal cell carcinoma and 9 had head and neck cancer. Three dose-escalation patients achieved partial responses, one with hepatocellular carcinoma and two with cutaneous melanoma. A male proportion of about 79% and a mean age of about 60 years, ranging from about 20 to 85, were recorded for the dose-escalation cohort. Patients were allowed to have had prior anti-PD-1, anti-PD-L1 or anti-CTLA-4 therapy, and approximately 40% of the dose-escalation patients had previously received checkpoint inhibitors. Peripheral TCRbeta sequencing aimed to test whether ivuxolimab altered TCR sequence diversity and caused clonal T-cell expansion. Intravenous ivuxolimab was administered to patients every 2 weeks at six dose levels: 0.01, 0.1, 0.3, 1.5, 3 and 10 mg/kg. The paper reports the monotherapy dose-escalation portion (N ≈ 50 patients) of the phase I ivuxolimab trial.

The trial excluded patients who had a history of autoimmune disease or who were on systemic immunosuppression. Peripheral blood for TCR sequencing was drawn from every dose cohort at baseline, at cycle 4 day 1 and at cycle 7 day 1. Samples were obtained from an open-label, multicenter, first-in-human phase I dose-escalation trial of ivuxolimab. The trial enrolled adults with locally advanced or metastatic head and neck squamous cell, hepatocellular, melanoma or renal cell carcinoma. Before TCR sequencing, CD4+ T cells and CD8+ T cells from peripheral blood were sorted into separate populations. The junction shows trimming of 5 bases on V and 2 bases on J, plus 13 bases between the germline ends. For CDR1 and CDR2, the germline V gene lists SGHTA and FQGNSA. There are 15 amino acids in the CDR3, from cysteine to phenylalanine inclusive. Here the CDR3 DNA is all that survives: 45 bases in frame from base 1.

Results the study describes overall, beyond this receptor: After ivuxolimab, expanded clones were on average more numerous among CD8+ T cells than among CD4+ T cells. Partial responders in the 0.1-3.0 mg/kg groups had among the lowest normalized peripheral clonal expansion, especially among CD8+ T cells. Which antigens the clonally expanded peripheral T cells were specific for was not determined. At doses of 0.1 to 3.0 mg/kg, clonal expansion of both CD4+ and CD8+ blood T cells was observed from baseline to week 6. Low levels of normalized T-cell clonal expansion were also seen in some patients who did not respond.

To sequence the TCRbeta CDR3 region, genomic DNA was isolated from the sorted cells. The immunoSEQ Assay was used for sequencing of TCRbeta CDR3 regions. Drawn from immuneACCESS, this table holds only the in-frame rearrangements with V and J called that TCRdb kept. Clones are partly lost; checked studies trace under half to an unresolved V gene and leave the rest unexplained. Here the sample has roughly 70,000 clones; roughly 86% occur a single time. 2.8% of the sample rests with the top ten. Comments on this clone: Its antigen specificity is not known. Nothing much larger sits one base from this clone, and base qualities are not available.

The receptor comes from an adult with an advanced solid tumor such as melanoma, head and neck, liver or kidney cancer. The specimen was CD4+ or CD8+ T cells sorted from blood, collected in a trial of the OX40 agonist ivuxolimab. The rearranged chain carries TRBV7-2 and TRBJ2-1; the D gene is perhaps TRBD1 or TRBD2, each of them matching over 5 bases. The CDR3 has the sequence CASSRDLGAYNEQFF. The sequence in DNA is TGTGCCAGCAGCAGAGACTTGGGGGCCTACAATGAGCAGTTCTTC.